The 29 T cell receptor beta chains below come from one sample, sequenced in a study of T-cell reconstitution after alpha-beta-depleted transplantation in children. Molecular barcoding with unique molecular identifiers was used for the TCRbeta library. TCRdb re-derived calls from the PCR reads in MiXCR, one entry per CDR3 protein. The data contain 780,000 or so distinct CDR3 sequences, roughly 15% of them singletons. Sequenced here: PBMCs, mostly from graft donor cells, sampled 360 days after TCRalphabeta/CD19-depleted stem cell transplant. The receptors stem from a male patient younger than 18 who had a stem cell transplant for acute lymphoblastic leukemia, so the T cells may come from the graft donor.

This clonotype was recorded once. One junction end does not reproduce the germline sequence, and a read error may be involved. The rearrangement joins TRBV2 to TRBJ1-1, with D perhaps matching TRBD1 (6 bases). The CDR3 runs to 16 residues. Germline V gene sequence: CDR1 SNHLY, CDR2 FYNNEI. DNA for the CDR3: TGTGCCAGCAGCGAAGGGATCAGGGGTAGCGGCACTGAAGCTTTCTTT. This encodes CASSEGIRGSGTEAFF.

This clonotype has only a few counts. The chain joins TRBV7-9 to TRBJ2-1, with TRBD2 identical over 8 bases. CDR3 length: 15 amino acids. J was trimmed by 8 bases and V by 9 bases; bases with no gene match: 15. Germline CDR1 reads SEHNR; CDR2 reads FQNEAQ (reference sequence). In nucleotides, the CDR3 is TGTGCCAGTGGGGATCGGGCGGGAGGTTTCGATGAGCAGTTCTTC. Protein: CASGDRAGGFDEQFF.

This clonotype was detected only a few times. This sequence joins TRBV7-8 and TRBJ2-5; D unresolved. The germline CDR1 and CDR2 sequences are SGHVS and FQNEAQ. The CDR3 is 13 residues long. Trimming left V 2 bases short and J 5 bases short, with 9 bases between. CDR3 DNA sequence: TGTGCCAGCAGCTTACTAGAATGGGAGACCCAGTACTTC. Translation gives CASSLLEWETQYF.

The chain couples TRBV5-1 to TRBJ2-7, with D maybe TRBD2 (5 bases). The V and J ends lost 0 bases and 4 bases respectively, with 14 bases between them. The CDR3 has 15 residues. The germline V gene encodes CDR1 SGHRS and CDR2 YFSETQ. CDR3 bases: TGCGCCAGCAGCTTGGAGCCGGAGACGGGATACGAGCAGTACTTC. Its protein is CASSLEPETGYEQYF.

This clonotype was picked up a small number of times. The CDR3 here is CASSLVSMPYNEQFF. As DNA, the CDR3 is TGTGCCAGCAGCTTAGTATCTATGCCCTACAATGAGCAGTTCTTC. The chain uses TRBV7-9 and TRBJ2-1; D unresolved. The CDR3 covers 15 residues. Trimming shortened V by 1 base and J by 2 bases, and 9 bases separated the two germline ends. Germline assignment: CDR1 SEHNR and CDR2 FQNEAQ (reference sequence).

The sample holds many counts of this clonotype. The rearrangement joins TRBV10-3 to TRBJ2-7, with 8 bases identical to TRBD1. The ends lost 3 bases at V and 1 base at J; junction bases unmatched: 8. Germline V gives CDR1 ENHRY, CDR2 SYGVKD. CDR3 length: 16 amino acids. CDR3 sequence (DNA): TGTGCCATCAGTGACCCCGATCGACAGGGGTCCTACGAGCAGTACTTC. Its translation: CAISDPDRQGSYEQYF.

The chain carries TRBV4-1 and TRBJ2-5; D is unresolved. Germline lookup yields CDR1 MGHRA and CDR2 YSYEKL. Trimming pared 1 base from V and 1 base from J, leaving 10 bases between. CDR3 size: 15 residues. The DNA of the CDR3 is TGCGCCAGCAGCCAAGGCGGAGACCCCCAAGAGACCCAGTACTTC. Translation gives CASSQGGDPQETQYF.

The sample holds a few counts of this clonotype. CDR3 nucleotides: TGTGCCAGCAGTCTGGCAGGGCCTGGATCACCCCTCCACTTT. The encoded protein is CASSLAGPGSPLHF. The chain employs TRBV27 and TRBJ1-6, with a tentative D call TRBD1 (5 bases). Germline lookup yields CDR1 MNHEY and CDR2 SMNVEV (reference sequence). The CDR3 spans 14 residues. Trimming pared 5 bases from V and 10 bases from J, leaving 15 bases between.

This chain joins TRBV12-3 or TRBV12-4 and TRBJ1-5; weak D call: TRBD1 (5 bases). The CDR3 runs 13 residues. V was cut by 3 bases and J by 9 bases, with 12 bases left in between. The CDR3 region has the DNA TGTGCCAGCAGTTTTGGGCAGGGACTGCCCCAGCATTTT. Translation gives CASSFGQGLPQHF.

This clonotype occurred a few times. The CDR3 bases are TGCAGTGCTAGAGGAACAGGGGCTAGCAATCAGCCCCAGCATTTT. Residues: CSARGTGASNQPQHF. The chain has TRBV20-1 and TRBJ1-5; 7 nucleotides agree with TRBD1. V was clipped by 1 base and J by 0 bases; unmatched bases: 3. Germline V gene sequence: CDR1 DFQATT, CDR2 SNEGSKA (reference sequence). This CDR3 spans 15 amino acids.

This clonotype was detected ten times or more. J is TRBJ2-1 and V is TRBV12-3 or TRBV12-4; 7 nucleotides agree with TRBD2. The CDR3 is made up of 15 amino acids. Trimming at V came to 6 bases and at J to 3 bases, leaving 8 bases not matched to a gene. CDR3 protein: CASRARGDYYNEQFF. The CDR3 nucleotides are TGTGCCAGCAGAGCCCGGGGGGACTACTACAATGAGCAGTTCTTC.

This clonotype came up a few times. The J gene is TRBJ2-5, the V gene TRBV20-1, with 9 bases that match TRBD2. The V gene's germline CDR1 is DFQATT and CDR2 SNEGSKA (reference sequence). This CDR3 is built from 16 residues. The CDR3 coding sequence is TGCAGCGCCCGGAACGGGCTAGCGGGGAAACAAGAGACCCAGTACTTC. Protein: CSARNGLAGKQETQYF.

This clonotype was detected once. Sequence at one end of the junction differs from germline and may be a read error. The chain links TRBV3-1 to TRBJ2-3, with 7 positions matching TRBD2. The CDR3 extends over 17 amino acids. Germline loops: CDR1 LGHDT, CDR2 YNNKEL (reference sequence). In nucleotides, the CDR3 is TGTGCCAGCACCCAAGCAGAGTGGGAGGGAGGATCAGATACGCAGTATTTT. This encodes CASTQAEWEGGSDTQYF.

As DNA, the CDR3 is TGTGCCAGCTCACCACCGCGGACTAGCTTGGACGGGGAGCTGTTTTTT. Translating gives CASSPPRTSLDGELFF. The chain links TRBV18 to TRBJ2-2, with 8 bases aligning to TRBD2. Trimming cost V 0 bases and J 7 bases; bases outside gene matches: 7. The CDR3 sequence is 16 residues long. CDR1 and CDR2 from the germline V gene are KGHSH and LQKENI.

The chain combines TRBV20-1 with TRBJ1-1; D is perhaps TRBD1 (5 bases). CDR1 is DFQATT and CDR2 is SNEGSKA in the germline V gene (reference sequence). CDR3 length: 13 residues. Trimming removed 1 base from V and 10 bases from J, with 16 bases in between. CDR3: CSARVGGVGAAFF. In DNA, the CDR3 is TGCAGTGCTAGAGTGGGGGGAGTTGGGGCAGCTTTCTTT.

The rearrangement links TRBV27 to TRBJ2-7, with 9 positions matching TRBD2. The CDR3 totals 15 residues. Trimming took 3 bases from V and 2 from J; bases not matched to a gene: 5. Per the germline V gene, CDR1 is MNHEY and CDR2 is SMNVEV (reference sequence). For the CDR3, the DNA is TGTGCCAGCAGTTTTAGCGGGAGTACGCCCTACGAGCAGTACTTC. As protein: CASSFSGSTPYEQYF.

This clonotype showed up many times. This sequence joins TRBV12-3 or TRBV12-4 and TRBJ2-5, with 10 bases fitting TRBD2. The ends lost 2 bases at V and 3 bases at J; junction bases unmatched: 6. The CDR3 totals 16 residues. The CDR3 here is CASSLSLAGVEETQYF. The CDR3, as DNA: TGTGCCAGCAGTTTATCCCTAGCGGGAGTAGAAGAGACCCAGTACTTC.

V usage is TRBV4-1 and J usage is TRBJ2-3, with 7 bases that match TRBD1. Germline V gives CDR1 MGHRA, CDR2 YSYEKL. The CDR3 runs 15 residues. V dropped 3 bases and J dropped 3; count of bases not matched to a gene: 6. The CDR3 coding sequence is TGCGCCAGCAGCCAGACAGGGTCGTTTACAGATACGCAGTATTTT. It yields the protein CASSQTGSFTDTQYF.

This clonotype occurred a few times. The chain links TRBV20-1 to TRBJ2-1; D possibly corresponds to TRBD2 (6 bases). Trimming left V 6 bases short and J 3 bases short, with 12 bases between. CDR1 is DFQATT and CDR2 is SNEGSKA in the germline V gene (reference sequence). The CDR3 loop spans 13 amino acids. The CDR3 is CSAPPGLYNEQFF. CDR3 DNA sequence: TGCAGTGCCCCACCGGGACTCTACAATGAGCAGTTCTTC.

The chain carries TRBV5-1 and TRBJ2-1, with D perhaps matching TRBD2 (5 bases). V lost 4 bases, J lost 3 bases, and 11 bases lay in between. The CDR3 covers 14 residues. Germline CDR1 SGHRS, CDR2 YFSETQ. The CDR3 DNA is TGCGCCAGCAGCCGACCCGGGATCTACAATGAGCAGTTCTTC. As protein: CASSRPGIYNEQFF.

The rearrangement uses TRBV5-1 and TRBJ2-7, with TRBD2 matching 7 bases. The CDR3 is 15 residues long. The germline gives CDR1 SGHRS, CDR2 YFSETQ. Trimming cost V 1 base and J 1 base; bases outside gene matches: 5. The CDR3 is CASSLTTSPSYEQYF. The CDR3 DNA reads as TGCGCCAGCAGCTTGACGACTAGCCCTTCCTACGAGCAGTACTTC.

In this sample, this clonotype turned up many times. The chain has TRBV29-1 and TRBJ1-1, with D possibly matching TRBD1 (5 bases). V shed 4 bases and J shed 2 bases, with 14 bases lying between them. The CDR3 sequence is 14 residues long. Per the germline V gene, CDR1 is SQVTM and CDR2 is ANQGSEA. This CDR3 reads CSVAPDSINTEAFF. Here the CDR3 DNA reads TGCAGCGTTGCCCCAGACAGCATTAACACTGAAGCTTTCTTT.

This clonotype was recorded a few times. J is TRBJ1-2 and V is TRBV4-1, with unresolved D. The CDR3 covers 13 residues. Deletions cut 0 bases from V and 4 bases from J, with 6 bases between. From germline, CDR1 is MGHRA and CDR2 YSYEKL. The CDR3 region is CASSQDGLYGYTF. The CDR3 region has the DNA TGCGCCAGCAGCCAAGATGGGCTCTATGGCTACACCTTC.

This sequence joins TRBV4-1 and TRBJ1-4, with no clear D. CDR3 length: 14 amino acids. V lost 4 bases and J 6 bases, leaving 12 bases between the germline ends. Germline V gene sequence: CDR1 MGHRA, CDR2 YSYEKL. The CDR3 loop is CASSRRAKDEKLFF. DNA of the CDR3: TGCGCCAGCAGCCGCCGGGCCAAAGATGAAAAACTGTTTTTT.

This clonotype has only a few counts. V is TRBV12-5 and J is TRBJ2-7; D call uncertain. V lost 4 bases to trimming and J lost 4 bases, with 5 bases between them. This CDR3 spans 11 amino acids. Germline CDR1 and CDR2: LGHNT and FRNRAP. CDR3 protein: CASGSNYEQYF. The DNA of the CDR3 is TGTGCTAGTGGTTCGAATTACGAGCAGTACTTC.

This clonotype was counted only a few times. This sequence joins TRBV20-1 and TRBJ2-3, with 16 bases lining up with TRBD2. Losses at the gene ends were 1 base for V and 5 bases for J; bases not matched to a gene: 9. CDR1 is DFQATT, CDR2 SNEGSKA, per germline (reference sequence). The length of the CDR3 is 18 residues. The CDR3 region has the DNA TGCAGTGCTAGAGTTGTGGGACTAGCGGGAGGGCGGAGAGATACGCAGTATTTT. It is translated as CSARVVGLAGGRRDTQYF.

J is TRBJ2-3 and V is TRBV12-3 or TRBV12-4; D might be TRBD1 (5 bases). The CDR3 totals 14 residues. Trimming cost V 4 bases and J 5 bases, with 13 bases left between them. CDR3 in DNA: TGTGCCAGCAGTTCAGACAGAATCCTAGATACGCAGTATTTT. Its translation is CASSSDRILDTQYF.

V is TRBV5-1 and J is TRBJ1-5, with D tentatively TRBD1 (5 bases). Germline lookup yields CDR1 SGHRS and CDR2 YFSETQ. The V and J ends lost 0 bases and 5 bases respectively, with 9 bases between them. This CDR3 comprises 14 residues. CDR3 protein: CASSLGTGHQPQHF. The CDR3 coding sequence is TGCGCCAGCAGCTTGGGTACGGGGCATCAGCCCCAGCATTTT.

This clonotype was detected only a few times. An end of the junction differs from the germline gene, which may be a read error. The rearrangement links TRBV5-6 to TRBJ2-5; D is possibly TRBD2 (5 bases). Per germline, CDR1 SGHDT and CDR2 YYEEEE. The length of the CDR3 is 19 residues. The chain's CDR3 is CASSLGLFRGLKRKETQYF. The CDR3 bases are TGTGCCAGCAGTTTGGGATTGTTTAGAGGACTGAAAAGAAAAGAGACCCAGTACTTC. Complete variable domain (other parts from reference TRBV5-6 and TRBJ2-5): DAGVTQSPTHLIKTRGQQVTLRCSPKSGHDTVSWYQQALGQGPQFIFQYYEEEERQRGNFPDRFSGHQFPNYSSELNVNALLLGDSALYLCASSLGLFRGLKRKETQYFGPGTRLLVL.